The clone carrying this TCR beta chain was recorded at least ten times. Its specificity is unknown. No DNA is shown, since the ends of the CDR3 on it are uncertain; the CDR3 is the one TCRdb lists. The sample originates from a study of response to subunit inactivated influenza vaccine. Broader study findings: That few new T cells are recruited by each seasonal influenza vaccination was the authors' suggestion.

A single record per CDR3 protein comes from TCRdb applying MiXCR to the RT-PCR reads. The sample shows about 520,000 distinct CDR3 sequences, approximately 7.2% of them seen only once. From germline, CDR1 is LNHDA and CDR2 SQIVND (reference sequence). With termini counted, the CDR3 has 14 amino acids. V gene TRBV19 combines with J gene TRBJ2-2; TRBD1 is taken as the D call from the table, unchecked against the DNA. Sequencing used PBMCs from blood, obtained less than 25 months after vaccination. This clonotype was obtained from a man aged 50-75 years who received an inactivated influenza vaccine. Here the CDR3 reads CASFGAGYTGELFF.